A single sample gave rise to the 13 T cell receptor beta chains below, sequenced in a study of T-cell reconstitution after alpha-beta-depleted transplantation in children. A library of TCRbeta sequences, prepared with unique molecular identifiers, was generated. MiXCR, applied by TCRdb to the PCR reads, yields one record per CDR3 protein. The sample consists of some 460,000 distinct CDR3 sequences, around 15% of them appearing once. Specimen: PBMCs, mostly from graft donor cells, collected 360 days after TCRalphabeta/CD19-depleted stem cell transplant. These receptors originate from a boy in the first two years of life who had a stem cell transplant for Wiskott-Aldrich syndrome, so the T cells may come from the graft donor.

This chain links TRBV7-2 with TRBJ2-3; 11 nucleotides match TRBD2. With V trimmed by 5 bases and J by 5 bases, 3 bases remained unmatched. CDR3 length: 14 amino acids. CDR1 is SGHTA, CDR2 FQGNSA, per germline. CDR3 in amino acids: CASSRSGGVDTQYF. CDR3 in DNA: TGTGCCAGCAGCCGTAGCGGGGGGGTAGATACGCAGTATTTT.

This chain links TRBV28 with TRBJ2-7; TRBD2 is a possible D gene (6 bases). The V end lost 2 bases, the J end lost 7 bases, and 18 bases lay between the germline ends. This CDR3 is 15 amino acids long. Germline V gene lookup returns CDR1 MDHEN and CDR2 SYDVKM. Written as DNA, the CDR3 is TGTGCCAGCAGTTTAGGAGGGACCCCCATAAGTGAGCAGTACTTC. It is translated as CASSLGGTPISEQYF.

This clonotype was picked up many times. The CDR3 region is CASSYGGLGNYGYTF. The CDR3 DNA sequence: TGTGCCAGCAGCTACGGGGGTTTGGGAAACTATGGCTACACCTTC. The chain links TRBV6-5 to TRBJ1-2; the D gene is possibly TRBD1 (5 bases). The CDR3 covers 15 residues. CDR1 is MNHEY, CDR2 SVGAGI, per germline. Between the trimmed V and J ends, which lost 6 bases and 2 bases, there was a span of 16 bases.

There are a few counts of this clonotype. The chain has TRBV5-1 and TRBJ2-7; no reliable D call. The CDR3 runs 13 residues. Germline V gene sequence: CDR1 SGHRS, CDR2 YFSETQ. V was shortened by 0 bases and J by 4 bases, with 8 bases between the two germline ends. In nucleotides, the CDR3 is TGCGCCAGCAGCTTGGCCAACCCTTACGAGCAGTACTTC. Translation: CASSLANPYEQYF.

The chain uses TRBV5-6 and TRBJ2-3; 7 positions agree with TRBD1. This CDR3 has 17 residues. Germline trimming cut 4 bases from V and 4 bases from J; bases unmatched to any gene: 15. CDR1 is SGHDT, CDR2 YYEEEE, per germline. The CDR3 DNA reads as TGTGCCAGCAGCGTCCTTACCGTGGACAGGTTGGCAGATACGCAGTATTTT. Translating it yields CASSVLTVDRLADTQYF.

The V gene is TRBV28, the J gene TRBJ2-2; 7 positions agree with TRBD1. The CDR3 runs 15 residues. With 6 bases clipped from V and 3 bases from J, the junction kept 7 bases outside the gene matches. The germline V gene has CDR1 MDHEN and CDR2 SYDVKM. The CDR3 coding sequence is TGTGCCAGCAGCCCCCGGACAGGCGACACCGGGGAGCTGTTTTTT. Amino acids: CASSPRTGDTGELFF.

In its sample, this clonotype was seen a few times. The chain is built from TRBV7-2 and TRBJ2-7; D possibly corresponds to TRBD1 (6 bases). V lost 2 bases, J lost 0 bases, and 14 bases lay in between. The CDR3 runs to 16 residues. CDR1 and CDR2 (germline): SGHTA, FQGNSA. The CDR3 reads CASSLPQGKSSYEQYF. For the CDR3, the DNA is TGTGCCAGCAGCTTACCCCAGGGGAAGAGCTCCTACGAGCAGTACTTC.

The chain links TRBV12-3 or TRBV12-4 to TRBJ2-5; D is uncertain. The CDR3 totals 15 residues. Trimming removed 1 base at V and 1 base at J, with 10 bases between. DNA for the CDR3: TGTGCCAGCAGTTTAGAGACGAGTTTCCAAGAGACCCAGTACTTC. Translating gives CASSLETSFQETQYF.

The chain links TRBV24-1 to TRBJ2-2; the match to TRBD1 covers 9 bases. The junction had 10 bases not matched to a gene; V was cut back by 5 bases and J by 1 base. This CDR3 contains 18 residues. Germline V lookup: CDR1 KGHDR, CDR2 SFDVKD. The CDR3, as DNA: TGTGCCACCAGTGGAGGACAGGGGAAGTTTCTGAACACCGGGGAGCTGTTTTTT. It encodes CATSGGQGKFLNTGELFF.

This CDR3 reads CASSLSPLEGANTGELFF. CDR3 in DNA: TGTGCCAGCAGCTTATCGCCCTTAGAGGGAGCGAACACCGGGGAGCTGTTTTTT. The J gene is TRBJ2-2, the V gene TRBV7-7, with a tentative D call TRBD2 (5 bases). V shed 2 bases and J shed 0 bases, with 16 bases lying between them. The germline gives CDR1 SSHAT, CDR2 FNYEAQ (reference sequence). The CDR3 runs 18 residues.

Only a few counts were recorded for this clonotype. V gene TRBV12-3 or TRBV12-4 combines with J gene TRBJ2-1, with 9 bases that match TRBD2. With 0 bases clipped from V and 5 bases from J, the junction kept 2 bases outside the gene matches. This CDR3 has 15 amino acids. CDR3 sequence: CASSLAPSGNNEQFF. In DNA, the CDR3 is TGTGCCAGCAGTTTAGCCCCTAGCGGGAACAATGAGCAGTTCTTC.

The rearrangement joins TRBV5-1 to TRBJ2-5; perhaps TRBD2 as D (6 bases). The CDR3 covers 15 residues. The germline V gene encodes CDR1 SGHRS and CDR2 YFSETQ. The V and J ends lost 4 bases and 3 bases respectively, with 16 bases between them. The CDR3 reads CASSPGRLAKETQYF. The CDR3 bases are TGCGCCAGCAGCCCAGGGAGGCTAGCCAAAGAGACCCAGTACTTC.

This clonotype was detected only a few times. This chain links TRBV7-8 with TRBJ2-7; D is unclear. Trimming took off 5 bases at V and 2 bases at J, with 10 bases between the two ends. CDR1 is SGHVS, CDR2 FQNEAQ, per germline. This CDR3 contains 13 residues. The CDR3, as DNA: TGTGCCAGCAGCCCGTGGGGAACCTACGAGCAGTACTTC. Translating gives CASSPWGTYEQYF.